The 32 T cell receptor beta chains reported below all come from one sample, sequenced in a study of vaccination and CD4 T cells after COVID-19. Their antigens are not known. Specified time point: late sampling 161 to 241 days after vaccination in a few convalescent patients. The treatment denotes: approximately 9-day PBMC culture with coronavirus spike peptide pools or control peptides (ViraFEST assay). The Oncomine TCR Beta short-read assay was applied to DNA of cultured CD4+ T cells. TCRdb re-called the PCR reads with MiXCR, one entry per CDR3 protein. The sample shows tens of thousands of distinct CDR3 sequences, around a third of them seen only once. This specimen consisted of CD4+ T cells from blood, cultured in vitro, obtained about 7 months after SARS-CoV-2 vaccination. These receptors originate from a human donor who had recovered from COVID-19.

CDR3 in amino acids: CASSRVGGNQPQHF. DNA for the CDR3: TGTGCCAGCAGTCGTGTCGGGGGCAATCAGCCCCAGCATTTT. V usage is TRBV27 and J usage is TRBJ1-5, with D hard to call. The germline CDR1 and CDR2 sequences are MNHEY and SMNVEV (reference sequence). The CDR3 spans 14 residues. Deletions cut 5 bases from V and 2 bases from J, with 10 bases between.

The rearrangement uses TRBV7-2 and TRBJ1-3; D is uncertain. Germline CDR1 reads SGHTA; CDR2 reads FQGNSA. CDR3 size: 14 residues. The V and J ends lost 5 bases and 4 bases respectively, with 12 bases between them. Here the CDR3 DNA reads TGTGCCAGCAGCCGGAAAGGCGGAGGAAACACCATATATTTT. This sequence encodes CASSRKGGGNTIYF.

The chain uses TRBV6-1 and TRBJ2-1; 9 bases agree with TRBD1. Unmatched junction bases numbered 11, after V lost 6 bases and J lost 8 bases. Per the germline V gene, CDR1 is MNHNS and CDR2 is SASEGT. CDR3 length equals 15 residues. The CDR3 is CASRPPGTGIYEQFF. CDR3 DNA sequence: TGTGCCAGCAGACCTCCCGGGACAGGGATCTATGAGCAGTTCTTC.

This rearrangement joins TRBV27 to TRBJ1-6; the match to TRBD1 covers 9 bases. V dropped 4 bases and J dropped 6; count of bases not matched to a gene: 7. Germline V CDR1 and CDR2: MNHEY, SMNVEV (reference sequence). CDR3 length: 16 residues. CDR3: CASSSRETGGNSPLHF. CDR3 coding DNA: TGTGCCAGCAGTTCCCGAGAGACAGGGGGTAATTCACCCCTCCACTTT.

This sequence joins TRBV6-4 and TRBJ1-1; D unclear. This CDR3 comprises 15 residues. Germline V gives CDR1 MRHNA, CDR2 SNTAGT. Between the trimmed V and J ends, which lost 2 bases and 10 bases, there was a span of 20 bases. The CDR3 region is CASSDTLRGGGLAFF. The CDR3 DNA reads as TGTGCCAGCAGTGACACCCTCCGCGGCGGTGGGCTAGCTTTCTTT.

The V call is TRBV6-1, the J call TRBJ2-3, with 9 positions matching TRBD1. Germline values: CDR1 MNHNS, CDR2 SASEGT. This CDR3 spans 14 amino acids. The J segment lost 9 bases and the V segment lost 3 bases, leaving 7 bases of the junction unmatched. CDR3 sequence: CASSDDRGSGTQYF. As DNA, the CDR3 is TGTGCCAGCAGTGATGACAGGGGGTCGGGGACGCAGTATTTT.

CDR3 sequence reads: CASSQDLTGNTEAFF. The CDR3 bases are TGTGCCAGCAGCCAAGATCTGACAGGGAACACTGAAGCTTTCTTT. This chain uses TRBV14 with TRBJ1-1; tentatively, D is TRBD1 (6 bases). Trimming left V 0 bases short and J 1 base short, with 9 bases between. CDR3 length: 15 residues. The germline gives CDR1 SGHDN, CDR2 FVKESK.

The rearrangement joins TRBV2 to TRBJ2-7, with a possible D match to TRBD1 (6 bases). V gave up 5 bases and J gave up 3 bases, with 8 bases separating them. Germline values: CDR1 SNHLY, CDR2 FYNNEI. The CDR3 length is 12 residues. Written as DNA, the CDR3 is TGTGCCAGCAGTTTACAGGGCTACGAGCAGTACTTC. It encodes CASSLQGYEQYF. Full variable domain (rest looked up from reference TRBV2 and TRBJ2-7): EPEVTQTPSHQVTQMGQEVILRCVPISNHLYFYWYRQILGQKVEFLVSFYNNEISEKSEIFDDQFSVERPDGSNFTLKIRSTKLEDSAMYFCASSLQGYEQYFGPGTRLTVT.

CDR3 DNA sequence: TGTGCCAGCAGGAGACAGGGGCGCTCACCCCTCCACTTT. This translates into CASRRQGRSPLHF. The rearrangement joins TRBV6-1 to TRBJ1-6; 8 bases line up with TRBD1. Per germline, CDR1 MNHNS and CDR2 SASEGT. The CDR3 is 13 residues long. V lost 6 bases, J lost 10 bases, and 5 bases stayed unmatched.

This clonotype has a count of ten or more. V and J are TRBV20-1 and TRBJ2-1; TRBD2 matches at 11 bases. The CDR3 runs to 16 residues. V lost 3 bases and J lost 3; bases outside the gene matches: 7. Per germline, CDR1 DFQATT and CDR2 SNEGSKA (reference sequence). The CDR3 nucleotides read TGCAGTGCTAGGGAACTAGCGGGAGTAAACTACAATGAGCAGTTCTTC. Residues: CSARELAGVNYNEQFF.

This clonotype has more than one count but fewer than ten. The chain is built from TRBV20-1 and TRBJ1-2; D call uncertain. Trimming took off 4 bases at V and 2 bases at J, with 8 bases between the two ends. Germline-derived CDR1 and CDR2 are DFQATT and SNEGSKA (reference sequence). The CDR3 is 12 residues long. The DNA for the CDR3 is TGCAGTGCTACGCAGGAGAACTATGGCTACACCTTC. As protein: CSATQENYGYTF.

In this sample, this clonotype turned up a few times. The rearrangement joins TRBV20-1 to TRBJ2-2, with TRBD1 matching 8 bases. The germline V gene encodes CDR1 DFQATT and CDR2 SNEGSKA (reference sequence). V lost 0 bases, J lost 6 bases, and 3 bases stayed unmatched. This CDR3 is built from 14 residues. The chain's CDR3 is CSARDRGRPGELFF. CDR3 coding DNA: TGCAGTGCTAGAGACAGGGGGCGCCCCGGGGAGCTGTTTTTT.

The gene calls are TRBV27 and TRBJ2-7; tentatively, D is TRBD2 (6 bases). The CDR3 spans 14 residues. The ends were cut back, 10 bases at V and 0 bases at J, with 16 bases in the middle. In germline, CDR1 is MNHEY, CDR2 SMNVEV (reference sequence). CDR3 sequence (DNA): TGTGCCAAGCAGCGGGTCCTGAGCTCCTACGAGCAGTACTTC. Protein sequence: CAKQRVLSSYEQYF.

CDR3 sequence (DNA): TGCAGTGCTCTAGCGGGAGGCCCTATCTACGAGCAGTACTTC. Translating gives CSALAGGPIYEQYF. The chain is built from TRBV20-1 and TRBJ2-7, with TRBD2 matching over 11 bases. This CDR3 is built from 14 residues. CDR1 is DFQATT and CDR2 is SNEGSKA in the germline V gene (reference sequence). V lost 5 bases and J lost 3; bases outside the gene matches: 6.

This clonotype came up a few times. This chain links TRBV15 with TRBJ2-5; TRBD2 matches at 9 bases. V trimming: 0 bases; J trimming: 7 bases; junction bases outside the gene matches: 6. The CDR3 extends over 15 amino acids. Germline-derived CDR1 and CDR2 are LNHNV and YYDKDF (reference sequence). CDR3 residues: CATSRDPGGGATQYF. CDR3 DNA: TGTGCCACCAGCAGAGATCCGGGCGGGGGGGCGACCCAGTACTTC.

The table lists this clonotype with a few counts. This chain connects TRBV25-1 to TRBJ2-5; 9 nucleotides agree with TRBD1. This CDR3 is 17 amino acids long. Looked up from germline, CDR1 is MGHDK and CDR2 is SYGVNS. Trimming cost V 1 base and J 6 bases; bases outside gene matches: 12. The CDR3 DNA follows: TGTGCCAGCAGTGAATCGAGGGGGGACAGGGCGTTACAGACCCAGTACTTC. Amino acid sequence: CASSESRGDRALQTQYF.

V usage is TRBV7-2 and J usage is TRBJ2-5, with TRBD2 matching 9 bases. Germline V CDR1 and CDR2: SGHTA, FQGNSA. With V trimmed by 1 base and J by 7 bases, 16 bases remained unmatched. The CDR3 extends over 18 amino acids. The CDR3 loop is CASSLGAPILAGIGTQYF. The CDR3 DNA sequence: TGTGCCAGCAGCTTAGGCGCTCCTATTCTAGCGGGGATAGGGACCCAGTACTTC.

V and J are TRBV6-1 and TRBJ1-1; no firm D call. The V end lost 1 base, the J end lost 5 bases, and 14 bases lay between the germline ends. This CDR3 contains 15 residues. Germline V gene lookup returns CDR1 MNHNS and CDR2 SASEGT. The CDR3 DNA reads TGTGCCAGCAGTGAAGGCCCAGGCCGAGGGACTGAAGCTTTCTTT. Translation gives CASSEGPGRGTEAFF.

The chain combines TRBV6-4 with TRBJ2-7, with TRBD1 matching over 7 bases. V shed 2 bases, J shed 0 bases, and the junction held 4 bases outside the gene matches. CDR3 length: 15 residues. CDR1 and CDR2 from the germline V gene are MRHNA and SNTAGT. CDR3 sequence: CASSDGTASSYEQYF. CDR3 nucleotide sequence: TGTGCCAGCAGTGACGGGACAGCCAGCTCCTACGAGCAGTACTTC.

This chain links TRBV7-2 with TRBJ1-5; D perhaps matches TRBD1 (5 bases). In germline, CDR1 is SGHTA, CDR2 FQGNSA. Trimming removed 3 bases at V and 3 bases at J, with 12 bases between. The CDR3 contains 15 residues. The CDR3 here is CASSFSGTNNQPQHF. CDR3 coding DNA: TGTGCCAGCAGCTTTTCCGGGACGAACAATCAGCCCCAGCATTTT.

V usage is TRBV11-3 and J usage is TRBJ1-1; D unclear. This CDR3 has 12 residues. Per the germline V gene, CDR1 is SGHNT and CDR2 is YENEEA. Trimming pared 0 bases from V and 7 bases from J, leaving 6 bases between. CDR3 in amino acids: CASSLEADEAFF. In DNA, the CDR3 is TGTGCCAGCAGCTTAGAGGCCGATGAAGCTTTCTTT.

The chain combines TRBV20-1 with TRBJ1-2, with 8 nucleotides matching TRBD1. The CDR3 loop spans 15 amino acids. The V segment lost 5 bases and the J segment 2 bases; nucleotides outside the gene matches: 10. Germline lookup yields CDR1 DFQATT and CDR2 SNEGSKA (reference sequence). For the CDR3, the DNA is TGCAGTGCTTATAGGACAGGGCTATTAAACTATGGCTACACCTTC. Its translation: CSAYRTGLLNYGYTF.

In its sample, this clonotype was seen a few times. The genes are TRBV6-1 and TRBJ2-1; D remains unclear. This CDR3 has 15 amino acids. V was shortened by 2 bases and J by 0 bases, with 8 bases between the two germline ends. Germline CDR1 MNHNS, CDR2 SASEGT. The CDR3 protein is CASSEIVLSYNEQFF. CDR3 nucleotides: TGTGCCAGCAGTGAAATCGTTCTCTCCTACAATGAGCAGTTCTTC.

J is TRBJ2-7 and V is TRBV6-1, with 7 bases identical to TRBD2. The germline CDR1 and CDR2 sequences are MNHNS and SASEGT. J gave up 3 bases and V 8 bases, and 10 bases lay outside the gene matches. This CDR3 is 14 amino acids long. In DNA form, the CDR3 reads TGTGCCAGCCGCCCGATGGGGGGGGACTACGAGCAGTACTTC. As protein: CASRPMGGDYEQYF.

V gene TRBV11-2 combines with J gene TRBJ2-1; 11 nucleotides align to TRBD2. Germline trimming cut 6 bases from V and 5 bases from J; bases unmatched to any gene: 9. The CDR3 contains 16 residues. Germline V lookup: CDR1 SGHAT, CDR2 FQNNGV. CDR3 bases: TGTGCCAGCAGATCCGTAGCGGGAGGGCCCCACAATGAGCAGTTCTTC. It yields the protein CASRSVAGGPHNEQFF. Full variable domain (rest looked up from reference TRBV11-2 and TRBJ2-1): EAGVAQSPRYKIIEKRQSVAFWCNPISGHATLYWYQQILGQGPKLLIQFQNNGVVDDSQLPKDRFSAERLKGVDSTLKIQPAKLEDSAVYLCASRSVAGGPHNEQFFGPGTRLTVL.

V gene TRBV6-2 or TRBV6-3 combines with J gene TRBJ2-3; 8 nucleotides line up with TRBD1. In germline, CDR1 is MNHEY, CDR2 SVGEGT. The CDR3 is 17 residues long. V lost 3 bases to trimming and J lost 1 base; unmatched junction nucleotides: 9. CDR3 nucleotides: TGTGCCAGCAGTTATAAATCAGGGGGCGACGGCACAGATACGCAGTATTTT. Amino acids: CASSYKSGGDGTDTQYF.

This clonotype was seen a few times. This chain joins TRBV20-1 and TRBJ1-5; 8 bases fit TRBD1. CDR1 and CDR2 (germline): DFQATT, SNEGSKA (reference sequence). The CDR3 consists of 14 residues. V was clipped by 3 bases and J by 7 bases; unmatched bases: 8. CDR3 coding DNA: TGCAGTGCTAGTTCCAGGGGGCGAATACAGCCCCAGCATTTT. It codes for CSASSRGRIQPQHF.

This clonotype is medium-sized within its sample. This chain joins TRBV24-1 and TRBJ2-5, with D unclear. Between the trimmed V and J ends, which lost 4 bases and 5 bases, there was a span of 10 bases. The CDR3 is 13 amino acids. CDR1 KGHDR and CDR2 SFDVKD come from the germline V gene. Here the CDR3 reads CATSDPTLETQYF. CDR3 sequence (DNA): TGTGCCACCAGTGACCCCACCCTGGAGACCCAGTACTTC.

This clonotype was counted only a few times. The rearrangement links TRBV6-1 to TRBJ2-5; 8 bases are shared with TRBD2. The germline V gene has CDR1 MNHNS and CDR2 SASEGT. The CDR3 is 14 residues long. With V trimmed by 7 bases and J by 2 bases, 6 bases remained unmatched. The CDR3 is CASTSGGDQETQYF. CDR3 bases: TGTGCCAGCACCTCGGGAGGGGATCAAGAGACCCAGTACTTC.

This clonotype was recorded a few times. This rearrangement joins TRBV7-2 to TRBJ2-5, with 7 nucleotides matching TRBD2. CDR3 size: 16 residues. V was clipped by 5 bases and J by 4 bases; unmatched bases: 13. Per the germline V gene, CDR1 is SGHTA and CDR2 is FQGNSA. Here the CDR3 reads CASSPGPAGTVETQYF. The CDR3 region has the DNA TGTGCCAGCAGCCCAGGCCCAGCGGGAACAGTAGAGACCCAGTACTTC. Complete variable domain (other parts from reference TRBV7-2 and TRBJ2-5): GAGVSQSPSNKVTEKGKDVELRCDPISGHTALYWYRQSLGQGLEFLIYFQGNSAPDKSGLPSDRFSAERTGGSVSTLTIQRTQQEDSAVYLCASSPGPAGTVETQYFGPGTRLLVL.

This clonotype was seen more than once but under ten times. The CDR3 is CASRGSPRHETQYF. CDR3 nucleotides: TGTGCCAGCCGTGGGTCGCCCCGACACGAAACGCAGTATTTT. The chain uses TRBV27 and TRBJ2-3; unclear D gene. The length of the CDR3 is 14 residues. V was clipped by 8 bases and J by 9 bases, with 21 bases between them. Germline-derived CDR1 and CDR2 are MNHEY and SMNVEV (reference sequence).

The V call is TRBV4-2, the J call TRBJ2-3; D remains ambiguous. Germline V gene data show CDR1 as LGHNA and CDR2 as YNFKEQ. This CDR3 contains 14 residues. V dropped 1 base and J dropped 9 bases, with 14 bases sitting between them. CDR3: CASSQGSLVTTQYF. The DNA for the CDR3 is TGTGCCAGCAGCCAAGGGTCTCTAGTTACAACGCAGTATTTT.